The clone carrying this TCR beta chain was counted at least ten times. Germline CDR1 reads LNHNV; CDR2 reads YYDKDF (reference sequence). V shed 3 bases and J shed 2 bases, with 17 bases lying between them. The CDR3 consists of 16 residues. MiXCR was run by TCRdb on the RT-PCR reads, yielding one entry per CDR3 protein. The sample lists hundreds of thousands of distinct CDR3 sequences, approximately 15% occurring once. The receptor's source is a female donor in good health, serving as a healthy control. The specimen sequenced was memory CD4+ T cells from blood. V and J are TRBV15 and TRBJ2-7; no firm D call. The chain's CDR3 is CATSSTVAPRPYEQYF. Written as DNA, the CDR3 is TGTGCCACCAGCAGTACCGTAGCCCCGCGCCCCTACGAGCAGTACTTC.